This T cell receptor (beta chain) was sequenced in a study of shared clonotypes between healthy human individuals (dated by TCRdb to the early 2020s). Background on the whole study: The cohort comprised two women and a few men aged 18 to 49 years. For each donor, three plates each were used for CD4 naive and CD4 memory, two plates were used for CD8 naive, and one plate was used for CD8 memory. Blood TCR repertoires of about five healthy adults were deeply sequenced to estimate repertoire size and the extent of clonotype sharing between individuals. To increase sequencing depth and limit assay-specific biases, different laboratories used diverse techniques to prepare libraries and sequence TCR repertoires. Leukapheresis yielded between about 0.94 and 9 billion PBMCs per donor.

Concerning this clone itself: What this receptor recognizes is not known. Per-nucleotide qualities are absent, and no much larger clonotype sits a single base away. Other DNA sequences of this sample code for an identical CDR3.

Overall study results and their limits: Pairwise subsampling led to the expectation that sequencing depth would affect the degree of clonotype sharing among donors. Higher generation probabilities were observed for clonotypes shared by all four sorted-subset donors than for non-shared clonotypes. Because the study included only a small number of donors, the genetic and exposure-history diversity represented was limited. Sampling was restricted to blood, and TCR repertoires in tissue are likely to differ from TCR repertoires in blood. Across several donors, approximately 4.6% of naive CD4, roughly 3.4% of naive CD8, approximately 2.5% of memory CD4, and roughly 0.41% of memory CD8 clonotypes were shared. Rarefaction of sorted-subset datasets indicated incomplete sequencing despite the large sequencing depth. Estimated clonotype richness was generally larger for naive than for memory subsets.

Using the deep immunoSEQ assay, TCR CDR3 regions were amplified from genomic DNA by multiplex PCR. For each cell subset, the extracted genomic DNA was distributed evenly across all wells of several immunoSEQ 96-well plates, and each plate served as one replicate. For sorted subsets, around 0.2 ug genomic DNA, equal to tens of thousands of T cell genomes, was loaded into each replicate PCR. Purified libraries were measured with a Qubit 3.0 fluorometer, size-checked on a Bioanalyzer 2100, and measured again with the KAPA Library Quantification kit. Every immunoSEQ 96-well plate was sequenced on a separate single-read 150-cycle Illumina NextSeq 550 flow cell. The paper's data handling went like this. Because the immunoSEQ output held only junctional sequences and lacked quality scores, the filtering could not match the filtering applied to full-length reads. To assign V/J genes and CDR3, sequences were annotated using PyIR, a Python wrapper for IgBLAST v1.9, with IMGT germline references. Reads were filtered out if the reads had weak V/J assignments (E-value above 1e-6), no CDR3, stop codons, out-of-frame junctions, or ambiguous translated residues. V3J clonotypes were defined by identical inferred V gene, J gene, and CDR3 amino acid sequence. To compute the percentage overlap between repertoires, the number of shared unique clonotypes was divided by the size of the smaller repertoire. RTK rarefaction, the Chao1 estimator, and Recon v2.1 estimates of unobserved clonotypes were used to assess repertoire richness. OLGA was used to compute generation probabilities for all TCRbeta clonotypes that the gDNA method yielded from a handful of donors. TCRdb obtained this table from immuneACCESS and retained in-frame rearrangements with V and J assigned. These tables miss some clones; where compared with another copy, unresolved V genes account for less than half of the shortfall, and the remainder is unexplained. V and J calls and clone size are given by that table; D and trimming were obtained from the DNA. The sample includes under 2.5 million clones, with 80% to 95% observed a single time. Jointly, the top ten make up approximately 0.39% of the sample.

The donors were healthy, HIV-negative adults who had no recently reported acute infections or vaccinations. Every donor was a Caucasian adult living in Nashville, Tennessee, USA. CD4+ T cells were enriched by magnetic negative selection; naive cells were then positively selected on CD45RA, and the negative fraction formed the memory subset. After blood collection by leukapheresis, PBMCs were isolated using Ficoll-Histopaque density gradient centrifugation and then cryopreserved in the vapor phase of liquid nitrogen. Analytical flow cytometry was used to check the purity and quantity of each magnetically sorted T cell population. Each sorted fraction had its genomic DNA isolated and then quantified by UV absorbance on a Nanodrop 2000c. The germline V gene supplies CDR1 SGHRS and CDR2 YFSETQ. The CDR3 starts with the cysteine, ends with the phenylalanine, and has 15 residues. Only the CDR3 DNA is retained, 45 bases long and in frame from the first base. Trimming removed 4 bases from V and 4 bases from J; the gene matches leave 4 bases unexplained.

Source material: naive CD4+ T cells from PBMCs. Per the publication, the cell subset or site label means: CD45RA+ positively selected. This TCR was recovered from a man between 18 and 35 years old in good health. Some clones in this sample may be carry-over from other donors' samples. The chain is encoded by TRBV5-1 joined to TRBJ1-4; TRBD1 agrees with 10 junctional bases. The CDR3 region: CASSPGTGVNEKLFF. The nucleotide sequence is TGCGCCAGCAGCCCCGGGACAGGGGTTAATGAAAAACTGTTTTTT.